These 29 T cell receptor beta chains were all obtained from the same sample, sequenced in a study of blood T cell repertoires in COVID-19. Profiling relied on immunoSEQ multiplex PCR, and the TCRdb table lists in-frame clones only, not all of them. The sample carries some 460,000 clones, around 90% recorded once. Sequencing was carried out using PBMCs or T cells enriched from blood (not recorded which). The source of these receptors is a woman aged 18-30 years who had recovered from COVID-19.

The rearrangement uses TRBV7-9 and TRBJ2-2, with D hard to call. V dropped 5 bases and J dropped 6 bases, with 7 bases sitting between them. This CDR3 is 12 amino acids long. Germline V gene data show CDR1 as SEHNR and CDR2 as FQNEAQ (reference sequence). CDR3 bases: TGTGCCAGCAGCCCAGAGGCCGGGGAGCTGTTTTTT. It codes for CASSPEAGELFF.

Notes on this clone: Other DNA sequences in this specimen translate into the identical CDR3. This chain links TRBV2 with TRBJ1-2; 9 bases map to TRBD1. The CDR3 spans 14 residues. Per germline, CDR1 SNHLY and CDR2 FYNNEI. Germline trimming cut 5 bases from V and 3 bases from J; bases unmatched to any gene: 4. The CDR3 nucleotides read TGTGCCAGCAGTCCCCGGACAGGGGACTATGGCTACACCTTC. As protein: CASSPRTGDYGYTF.

The V gene is TRBV29-1, the J gene TRBJ2-2; either TRBD1 or TRBD2 may supply D (6 bases each). The CDR3 covers 13 residues. The V and J ends lost 7 bases and 5 bases respectively, with 14 bases between them. CDR1 is SQVTM, CDR2 ANQGSEA, per germline. The CDR3 DNA reads TGCAGCGCGGGGGCGGCTTCGACCGGGGAGCTGTTTTTT. Translating gives CSAGAASTGELFF.

A single count supports this clone. The chain recombines TRBV7-2 with TRBJ2-1, with 7 positions matching TRBD2. The CDR3 totals 15 residues. From germline, CDR1 is SGHTA and CDR2 FQGNSA. V lost 1 base and J lost 5; bases outside the gene matches: 5. The CDR3 spells CASSLDMRGNNEQFF. In nucleotides, the CDR3 is TGTGCCAGCAGCTTAGATATGCGGGGGAACAATGAGCAGTTCTTC.

The chain links TRBV11-2 to TRBJ1-4, with TRBD1 as a possible D gene (6 bases). Germline CDR1 and CDR2: SGHAT and FQNNGV. The CDR3 spans 15 residues. Trimming took off 3 bases at V and 8 bases at J, with 16 bases between the two ends. CDR3 in DNA: TGTGCCAGCAGCTTTTCCCAGGGGATTGTCGAAAAACTGTTTTTT. Translated, it gives CASSFSQGIVEKLFF.

V is TRBV5-1 and J is TRBJ2-3; D unresolved. Trimming shortened V by 0 bases and J by 2 bases, and 10 bases separated the two germline ends. CDR1 and CDR2 (germline): SGHRS, YFSETQ. This CDR3 has 15 amino acids. CDR3 coding DNA: TGCGCCAGCAGCTTGGACAGCCAATCCACAGATACGCAGTATTTT. Its translation: CASSLDSQSTDTQYF.

A word on this clone: Other DNA sequences within the sample encode an identical CDR3. The V gene is TRBV19, the J gene TRBJ1-5; perhaps TRBD1 as D (5 bases). V was cut by 1 base and J by 4 bases, with 8 bases left in between. The germline gives CDR1 LNHDA, CDR2 SQIVND (reference sequence). The CDR3 has 14 amino acids. This CDR3 reads CASSIGQGNQPQHF. The CDR3 DNA reads as TGTGCCAGTAGTATAGGGCAGGGAAATCAGCCCCAGCATTTT.

The V gene is TRBV7-9, the J gene TRBJ1-6; 10 bases agree with TRBD1. Per the germline V gene, CDR1 is SEHNR and CDR2 is FQNEAQ (reference sequence). CDR3 length equals 15 residues. J lost 7 bases, V lost 3 bases, and 3 bases had no gene match. The CDR3 loop is CASSFGQGENSPLHF. The CDR3 bases are TGTGCCAGCAGCTTCGGACAGGGGGAGAATTCACCCCTCCACTTT.

The CDR3 sequence: CASRPRGLYYGYTF. Written as DNA, the CDR3 is TGTGCCAGTAGGCCGAGGGGACTATACTATGGCTACACCTTC. The chain is built from TRBV19 and TRBJ1-2; possible D gene TRBD1, 5 bases. Germline CDR1 LNHDA, CDR2 SQIVND (reference sequence). Trimming took 6 bases from V and 3 from J, leaving 14 bases between them. The CDR3 is made up of 14 amino acids.

The chain recombines TRBV19 with TRBJ2-7; TRBD1 matches at 12 bases. Trimming removed 6 bases from V and 2 bases from J; junction bases left unmatched: 11. The germline CDR1 and CDR2 sequences are LNHDA and SQIVND (reference sequence). The CDR3 totals 17 residues. In DNA form, the CDR3 reads TGTGCCAGTAGCCCATCCCGGGACAGGGGGCGCCCCTACGAGCAGTACTTC. Protein: CASSPSRDRGRPYEQYF.

The chain combines TRBV20-1 with TRBJ1-2; D uncertain. The CDR3 loop spans 11 amino acids. Trimming removed 6 bases at V and 4 bases at J, with 9 bases between. Per germline, CDR1 DFQATT and CDR2 SNEGSKA (reference sequence). The CDR3 protein is CSASHLYGYTF. CDR3 coding DNA: TGCAGTGCCTCACACCTCTATGGCTACACCTTC.

The chain employs TRBV23-1 and TRBJ1-3; possible D gene TRBD1, 6 bases. TRBV23-1 is sorted into the ORF group, with uncertain function. This CDR3 spans 17 amino acids. V lost 4 bases and J lost 3, with 19 bases in between. The CDR3 loop is CASSPRDTRTFGNTIYF. The CDR3 DNA is TGCGCCAGCAGTCCCCGGGACACCAGAACCTTTGGAAACACCATATATTTT.

V gene TRBV18 combines with J gene TRBJ2-7; possibly TRBD1 for D (5 bases). Trimming removed 3 bases from V and 5 bases from J, with 14 bases in between. Germline CDR1 reads KGHSH; CDR2 reads LQKENI. The length of the CDR3 is 14 residues. CDR3 in amino acids: CASSPGDRLNEQYF. The CDR3 DNA is TGTGCCAGCTCACCCGGAGACAGATTGAACGAGCAGTACTTC.

V is TRBV29-1 and J is TRBJ1-2, with 8 bases that match TRBD1. V was clipped by 2 bases and J by 10 bases; unmatched bases: 9. The CDR3 has 13 amino acids. Germline lookup yields CDR1 SQVTM and CDR2 ANQGSEA. CDR3 loop: CSVETGTGGTYTF. In DNA form, the CDR3 reads TGCAGCGTTGAAACAGGGACAGGCGGGACCTACACCTTC.

The chain joins TRBV2 to TRBJ2-4; 9 nucleotides match TRBD1. With 11 bases clipped from V and 5 bases from J, the junction kept 7 bases outside the gene matches. Germline V gene sequence: CDR1 SNHLY, CDR2 FYNNEI. The CDR3 extends over 13 amino acids. This CDR3 is CAGSGQGENIQYF. CDR3 DNA sequence: TGTGCCGGCTCGGGACAGGGAGAAAACATTCAGTACTTC.

This rearrangement joins TRBV15 to TRBJ1-1; tentatively, D is TRBD1 (5 bases). Trimming removed 3 bases from V and 3 bases from J, with 11 bases in between. Germline V gene sequence: CDR1 LNHNV, CDR2 YYDKDF (reference sequence). The CDR3 totals 14 residues. The CDR3 nucleotides read TGTGCCACCAGCAGGGTCAGGGAGGACACTGAAGCTTTCTTT. Its protein product is CATSRVREDTEAFF.

This clone was counted a few times. The chain recombines TRBV5-1 with TRBJ1-1, with unresolved D. Looked up from germline, CDR1 is SGHRS and CDR2 is YFSETQ. Trimming pared 4 bases from V and 0 bases from J, leaving 10 bases between. The CDR3 runs 14 residues. The CDR3 DNA sequence: TGCGCCAGCAGCCCGGGTATACTGAACACTGAAGCTTTCTTT. Its translation is CASSPGILNTEAFF. Using reference TRBV5-1 and TRBJ1-1 for the parts outside the CDR3, the full variable domain is KAGVTQTPRYLIKTRGQQVTLSCSPISGHRSVSWYQQTPGQGLQFLFEYFSETQRNKGNFPGRFSGRQFSNSRSEMNVSTLELGDSALYLCASSPGILNTEAFFGQGTRLTVV.

The rearrangement links TRBV20-1 to TRBJ1-1, with D hard to call. V lost 3 bases and J 4 bases, leaving 12 bases between the germline ends. CDR1 and CDR2 from the germline V gene are DFQATT and SNEGSKA (reference sequence). CDR3 length: 13 amino acids. CDR3 nucleotide sequence: TGCAGTGCTAGTCCTAACAGCGGCACTGAAGCTTTCTTT. Amino acids: CSASPNSGTEAFF.

The chain carries TRBV18 and TRBJ2-4; D gene unclear. The germline V and J ends were trimmed by 2 bases and 1 base, with 6 bases remaining between them. Germline V CDR1 and CDR2: KGHSH, LQKENI. The CDR3 has 14 residues. In nucleotides, the CDR3 is TGTGCCAGCTCACCAGGGCAGGCCAAAAACATTCAGTACTTC. Protein product: CASSPGQAKNIQYF.

In DNA, the CDR3 is TGCAGCGTCACGCCGGGAACCCAGTGGAATGGCTACACCTTC. The encoded protein is CSVTPGTQWNGYTF. The J gene is TRBJ1-2, the V gene TRBV29-1; D not certain. V shed 6 bases and J shed 6 bases, with 20 bases lying between them. The germline V gene has CDR1 SQVTM and CDR2 ANQGSEA. The CDR3 runs to 14 residues.

The gene calls are TRBV10-3 and TRBJ2-1; tentatively, D is TRBD1 (7 bases). The CDR3 has 15 residues. CDR1 is ENHRY and CDR2 is SYGVKD in the germline V gene. V was shortened by 6 bases and J by 4 bases, with 16 bases between the two germline ends. As DNA, the CDR3 is TGTGCCATCAGGCCCAACCAGGGGGGTTACAATGAGCAGTTCTTC. Translation: CAIRPNQGGYNEQFF.

This clone has just a few counts. The sample has other DNA sequences that encode this CDR3 too. The chain employs TRBV20-1 and TRBJ1-2, with 7 bases fitting TRBD1. This CDR3 contains 11 residues. Germline V gene data show CDR1 as DFQATT and CDR2 as SNEGSKA (reference sequence). J gave up 4 bases and V 7 bases, and 3 bases lay outside the gene matches. The CDR3 region is CSVGGGYGYTF. In DNA form, the CDR3 reads TGCAGTGTAGGGGGCGGCTATGGCTACACCTTC.

The rearrangement uses TRBV3-1 (or the pseudogene TRBV3-2) and TRBJ1-4, with a weak D call TRBD1 (5 bases). Germline V lookup: CDR1 LGHDT, CDR2 YNNKEL (reference sequence). Trimming took 2 bases from V and 6 from J, leaving 13 bases between them. The CDR3 runs to 15 residues. The CDR3 loop reads CASSQISGGDEKLFF. CDR3 sequence (DNA): TGTGCCAGCAGCCAAATAAGTGGGGGGGATGAAAAACTGTTTTTT.

J is TRBJ2-1 and V is TRBV5-1, with 9 bases identical to TRBD1. Looked up from germline, CDR1 is SGHRS and CDR2 is YFSETQ. There are 16 residues in the CDR3. Trimming took 1 base from V and 8 from J; bases not matched to a gene: 10. CDR3 sequence: CASSLRARDRDHEQFF. DNA of the CDR3: TGCGCCAGCAGCTTGAGAGCCCGGGACAGGGACCATGAGCAGTTCTTC. Variable domain in full (rest from reference TRBV5-1 and TRBJ2-1): KAGVTQTPRYLIKTRGQQVTLSCSPISGHRSVSWYQQTPGQGLQFLFEYFSETQRNKGNFPGRFSGRQFSNSRSEMNVSTLELGDSALYLCASSLRARDRDHEQFFGPGTRLTVL.

The V gene is TRBV27, the J gene TRBJ1-1; D might be TRBD1 (5 bases). This CDR3 spans 16 amino acids. Germline lookup yields CDR1 MNHEY and CDR2 SMNVEV (reference sequence). The V end was cut by 4 bases, the J end by 1 base, with 16 bases between. In nucleotides, the CDR3 is TGTGCCAGCAGTTCACCCCTGGGGCAGGAGAACACTGAAGCTTTCTTT. It codes for CASSSPLGQENTEAFF.

This chain joins TRBV5-1 and TRBJ1-1; D might be TRBD1 (5 bases). V lost 5 bases and J lost 1, with 18 bases in between. Germline V lookup: CDR1 SGHRS, CDR2 YFSETQ. The CDR3 runs 16 residues. For the CDR3, the DNA is TGCGCCAGCAGTTCAACTTCGGGGGGGACGAACACTGAAGCTTTCTTT. This encodes CASSSTSGGTNTEAFF.

This clone came up once. The chain uses TRBV9 and TRBJ1-6; D possibly corresponds to TRBD1 (6 bases). Germline-derived CDR1 and CDR2 are SGDLS and YYNGEE. The CDR3 is made up of 13 amino acids. Trimming left V 1 base short and J 11 bases short, with 10 bases between. CDR3 amino acids: CASSVWQGPPLHF. CDR3 coding DNA: TGTGCCAGCAGCGTATGGCAGGGGCCACCCCTCCACTTT.

The V call is TRBV7-6, the J call TRBJ2-6, with D possibly being TRBD2 (5 bases). The CDR3 covers 18 residues. The V end lost 3 bases, the J end lost 0 bases, and 15 bases lay between the germline ends. Germline lookup yields CDR1 SGHVS and CDR2 FNYEAQ. The CDR3, as DNA: TGTGCCAGCAGCTTTGGCGCAGCGGATAACTCTGGGGCCAACGTCCTGACTTTC. It encodes CASSFGAADNSGANVLTF. The full variable domain, rest sourced from reference TRBV7-6 and TRBJ2-6, is GAGVSQSPRYKVTKRGQDVALRCDPISGHVSLYWYRQALGQGPEFLTYFNYEAQQDKSGLPNDRFSAERPEGSISTLTIQRTEQRDSAMYRCASSFGAADNSGANVLTFGAGSRLTVL.

This chain links TRBV7-2 with TRBJ2-4; tentative D call: TRBD1 (5 bases). Germline V CDR1 and CDR2: SGHTA, FQGNSA. The CDR3 is made up of 15 amino acids. Between the trimmed V and J ends, which lost 5 bases and 6 bases, there was a span of 17 bases. In nucleotides, the CDR3 is TGTGCCAGCAGCCCGAGGTGGGGCACTGTAAACATTCAGTACTTC. This encodes CASSPRWGTVNIQYF.